This entry lists 32 T cell receptor beta chains sequenced from one sample in a study of blood T cell repertoires in COVID-19. Sequencing used immunoSEQ multiplex PCR; TCRdb keeps in-frame clones, though not all of them. The table lists approximately 160,000 clones, about 83% of them singletons. Sequencing was carried out using PBMCs or T cells enriched from blood (not recorded which). These receptors were taken from a woman aged 45 to 65 in a cohort exposed to, infected with or recovered from COVID-19 (not recorded which).

V and J are TRBV28 and TRBJ2-1; 8 bases map to TRBD1. The junction had 4 bases not matched to a gene; V was cut back by 0 bases and J by 6 bases. CDR1 and CDR2 from the germline V gene are MDHEN and SYDVKM. The CDR3 covers 15 residues. DNA of the CDR3: TGTGCCAGCAGTTTATGGGACAGGGTTGGCAATGAGCAGTTCTTC. It codes for CASSLWDRVGNEQFF.

J is TRBJ2-1 and V is TRBV19; TRBD1 aligns across 9 bases. Germline CDR1 reads LNHDA; CDR2 reads SQIVND (reference sequence). The CDR3 has 15 amino acids. V lost 6 bases to trimming and J lost 6 bases; unmatched junction nucleotides: 9. The CDR3 region is CASSRQGGTGNEQFF. The CDR3, as DNA: TGTGCCAGTAGCCGACAGGGGGGAACGGGCAATGAGCAGTTCTTC. The variable domain in full, with the rest retrieved from reference TRBV19 and TRBJ2-1, is DGGITQSPKYLFRKEGQNVTLSCEQNLNHDAMYWYRQDPGQGLRLIYYSQIVNDFQKGDIAEGYSVSREKKESFPLTVTSAQKNPTAFYLCASSRQGGTGNEQFFGPGTRLTVL.

V usage is TRBV5-1 and J usage is TRBJ2-7; 8 nucleotides match TRBD2. The length of the CDR3 is 14 residues. Per germline, CDR1 SGHRS and CDR2 YFSETQ. Unmatched junction bases numbered 9, after V lost 5 bases and J lost 5 bases. The CDR3 sequence is CASRTAGVLNEQYF. CDR3 DNA: TGCGCCAGCAGAACAGCGGGAGTGTTGAACGAGCAGTACTTC.

The chain joins TRBV7-2 to TRBJ1-1; a possible D gene is TRBD1 (6 bases). V gave up 1 base and J gave up 0 bases, with 6 bases separating them. The CDR3 is made up of 14 amino acids. Germline V gives CDR1 SGHTA, CDR2 FQGNSA. In DNA, the CDR3 is TGTGCCAGCAGCTTAGGGACAGTGAACACTGAAGCTTTCTTT. Its protein product is CASSLGTVNTEAFF.

V and J are TRBV28 and TRBJ2-1; D is perhaps TRBD1 (5 bases). CDR3 length: 14 residues. V lost 10 bases and J lost 8, with 21 bases in between. Germline V lookup: CDR1 MDHEN, CDR2 SYDVKM. This CDR3 is CATTRQGPPHEQFF. The CDR3 DNA reads as TGTGCCACAACACGGCAGGGCCCTCCCCATGAGCAGTTCTTC. Based on the CDR3 plus reference TRBV28 and TRBJ2-1, the full variable domain is DVKVTQSSRYLVKRTGEKVFLECVQDMDHENMFWYRQDPGLGLRLIYFSYDVKMKEKGDIPEGYSVSREKKERFSLILESASTNQTSMYLCATTRQGPPHEQFFGPGTRLTVL.

This chain joins TRBV19 and TRBJ1-3; 7 bases map to TRBD1. Germline V gene data show CDR1 as LNHDA and CDR2 as SQIVND (reference sequence). The CDR3 spans 16 residues. V trimming: 5 bases; J trimming: 2 bases; junction bases outside the gene matches: 9. As DNA, the CDR3 is TGTGCCAGTAGTCCCCGGACAGGCTCGGCTGGAAACACCATATATTTT. This gives the protein CASSPRTGSAGNTIYF.

The gene calls are TRBV27 and TRBJ2-7; the D gene is possibly TRBD1 (5 bases). The CDR3 is made up of 15 amino acids. Per germline, CDR1 MNHEY and CDR2 SMNVEV (reference sequence). V was trimmed by 6 bases and J by 1 base, leaving 16 bases between them. The CDR3 sequence: CASRPDSYASYEQYF. In nucleotides, the CDR3 is TGTGCCAGCAGGCCAGACAGCTACGCGTCCTACGAGCAGTACTTC.

V is TRBV15 and J is TRBJ1-1, with 9 positions matching TRBD1. The CDR3 is made up of 15 amino acids. The V gene's germline CDR1 is LNHNV and CDR2 YYDKDF (reference sequence). Losses at the gene ends were 1 base for V and 3 bases for J; bases not matched to a gene: 3. In nucleotides, the CDR3 is TGTGCCACCAGCAGAGTGAGGGACAGGGACACTGAAGCTTTCTTT. Encoded protein: CATSRVRDRDTEAFF.

This clone was picked up a small number of times. The chain combines TRBV5-5 with TRBJ1-2, with TRBD1 matching 7 bases. The CDR3 consists of 14 residues. The ends lost 6 bases at V and 2 bases at J; junction bases unmatched: 7. Germline V CDR1 and CDR2: SGHKS, YYEKEE (reference sequence). The CDR3 loop is CASTTLTGNYGYTF. The CDR3 coding sequence is TGTGCCAGCACCACCCTGACAGGGAACTATGGCTACACCTTC.

The gene calls are TRBV15 and TRBJ1-4; 12 bases fit TRBD1. Losses at the gene ends were 4 bases for V and 7 bases for J; bases not matched to a gene: 7. Germline V gives CDR1 LNHNV, CDR2 YYDKDF (reference sequence). The CDR3 spans 16 residues. The CDR3 region is CATSTGTGGLSEKLFF. The CDR3 DNA reads as TGTGCCACCAGCACCGGGACAGGGGGCCTCAGTGAAAAACTGTTTTTT.

This chain links TRBV7-3 with TRBJ2-1, with a weak D call TRBD2 (6 bases). Deletions cut 0 bases from V and 8 bases from J, with 20 bases between. The CDR3 loop spans 17 amino acids. Per germline, CDR1 SGHTA and CDR2 FQGTGA. CDR3 DNA sequence: TGTGCCAGCAGCTTAACGCGCGGGGAGAAGTTTACTGATGAGCAGTTCTTC. Translating gives CASSLTRGEKFTDEQFF. Full variable domain (outside the CDR3, taken from reference TRBV7-3 and TRBJ2-1): GAGVSQTPSNKVTEKGKYVELRCDPISGHTALYWYRQSLGQGPEFLIYFQGTGAADDSGLPNDRFFAVRPEGSVSTLKIQRTERGDSAVYLCASSLTRGEKFTDEQFFGPGTRLTVL.

The chain couples TRBV29-1 to TRBJ1-3; D gene uncertain. Germline V gives CDR1 SQVTM, CDR2 ANQGSEA. This CDR3 has 14 amino acids. Trimming removed 0 bases from V and 4 bases from J, with 10 bases in between. The CDR3 DNA is TGCAGCGTTGAAGATTGGGCAGAAGGAAACACCATATATTTT. Protein sequence: CSVEDWAEGNTIYF.

The chain has TRBV5-8 and TRBJ1-1, with D unresolved. Trimming cost V 6 bases and J 0 bases, with 15 bases left between them. There are 15 residues in the CDR3. CDR1 SGHTS and CDR2 YDEGEE come from the germline V gene. The chain's CDR3 is CASMAEVFMNTEAFF. The CDR3 nucleotides are TGTGCCAGCATGGCCGAAGTGTTCATGAACACTGAAGCTTTCTTT.

The chain recombines TRBV5-6 with TRBJ1-2; a weak D match, TRBD1 (5 bases). The CDR3 consists of 15 residues. The germline CDR1 and CDR2 sequences are SGHDT and YYEEEE. V was shortened by 1 base and J by 1 base, with 11 bases between the two germline ends. CDR3 DNA sequence: TGTGCCAGCAGCTTGCGCGGGGGAAATAACTATGGCTACACCTTC. It yields the protein CASSLRGGNNYGYTF.

The CDR3 DNA sequence: TGTGCCAGCAGTTTAACCCTGGGGGGGAACACTGAAGCTTTCTTT. It translates to CASSLTLGGNTEAFF. The chain couples TRBV28 to TRBJ1-1, with a tentative D call TRBD1 (5 bases). Trimming took off 2 bases at V and 1 base at J, with 11 bases between the two ends. From germline, CDR1 is MDHEN and CDR2 SYDVKM. The CDR3 is 15 amino acids.

This clone showed up just once. This chain uses TRBV20-1 with TRBJ2-5; 8 bases are a match to TRBD1. V shed 3 bases, J shed 6 bases, and the junction held 6 bases outside the gene matches. Germline lookup yields CDR1 DFQATT and CDR2 SNEGSKA (reference sequence). CDR3 length: 13 residues. In DNA form, the CDR3 reads TGCAGTGCTAGTGCAGGGGGCGCACAGACCCAGTACTTC. Its translation is CSASAGGAQTQYF.

V and J are TRBV3-1 (or the pseudogene TRBV3-2) and TRBJ2-5; D unclear. V lost 4 bases and J lost 2, with 8 bases in between. CDR3 length equals 13 residues. CDR1 is LGHDT, CDR2 YNNKEL, per germline (reference sequence). DNA of the CDR3: TGTGCCAGCAGCCTAACATTACAAGAGACCCAGTACTTC. This encodes CASSLTLQETQYF.

V and J are TRBV6-1 and TRBJ1-1; D not certain. From germline, CDR1 is MNHNS and CDR2 SASEGT. The CDR3 sequence is 12 residues long. V gave up 3 bases and J gave up 11 bases, with 13 bases separating them. CDR3 DNA: TGTGCCAGCAGTGAGGGCAGCCCGGTGGCTTTCTTT. It specifies CASSEGSPVAFF.

The chain carries TRBV7-9 and TRBJ2-3, with TRBD2 matching 9 bases. Germline V gene sequence: CDR1 SEHNR, CDR2 FQNEAQ (reference sequence). This CDR3 spans 15 amino acids. J gave up 4 bases and V 7 bases, and 9 bases lay outside the gene matches. The CDR3 spells CASTLASGVADTQYF. The CDR3 coding sequence is TGTGCCAGCACCCTGGCTAGCGGGGTAGCAGATACGCAGTATTTT.

Written as DNA, the CDR3 is TGCAGCGTTGAAGGGGGACTAGCGGGAGGCTCCTATGAGCAGTTCTTC. Residues: CSVEGGLAGGSYEQFF. This chain connects TRBV29-1 to TRBJ2-1, with 15 bases aligning to TRBD2. The CDR3 loop spans 16 amino acids. In germline, CDR1 is SQVTM, CDR2 ANQGSEA. The ends lost 1 base at V and 8 bases at J; junction bases unmatched: 6.

The V and J genes are TRBV6-2 or TRBV6-3 and TRBJ2-4; D is possibly TRBD2 (5 bases). V shed 6 bases and J shed 4 bases, with 19 bases lying between them. CDR1 and CDR2 (germline): MNHEY, SVGEGT. CDR3 length equals 16 residues. The CDR3 DNA reads as TGTGCCAGCAGCACCCCCCTACTAGTCACGAAAAACATTCAGTACTTC. Its protein is CASSTPLLVTKNIQYF.

This chain uses TRBV3-1 (or the pseudogene TRBV3-2) with TRBJ2-1; a weak D match, TRBD1 (5 bases). The ends were cut back, 2 bases at V and 10 bases at J, with 12 bases in the middle. Germline V CDR1 and CDR2: LGHDT, YNNKEL (reference sequence). CDR3 length: 13 residues. The CDR3 DNA reads TGTGCCAGCAGCCAACTCCAGGGCAGGGAGCAGTTCTTC. Translated, it gives CASSQLQGREQFF.

The chain joins TRBV2 to TRBJ1-5; D call uncertain. The germline gives CDR1 SNHLY, CDR2 FYNNEI. Trimming shortened V by 8 bases and J by 5 bases, and 16 bases separated the two germline ends. This CDR3 has 14 amino acids. The CDR3 here is CASSAAGRDQPQHF. The CDR3 DNA reads TGTGCCAGCTCGGCCGCCGGGAGGGATCAGCCCCAGCATTTT.

J is TRBJ1-2 and V is TRBV19; D is uncertain. Per germline, CDR1 LNHDA and CDR2 SQIVND (reference sequence). V gave up 7 bases and J gave up 8 bases, with 14 bases separating them. This CDR3 contains 12 residues. CDR3 DNA sequence: TGTGCCAGTACCCGGCGGGGTGACGGCTACACCTTC. Translation: CASTRRGDGYTF. The complete variable domain, with remaining parts taken from reference TRBV19 and TRBJ1-2, reads DGGITQSPKYLFRKEGQNVTLSCEQNLNHDAMYWYRQDPGQGLRLIYYSQIVNDFQKGDIAEGYSVSREKKESFPLTVTSAQKNPTAFYLCASTRRGDGYTFGSGTRLTVV.

This chain joins TRBV5-1 and TRBJ2-1; D unresolved. V was pared by 4 bases and J by 2 bases, with 10 bases between. The length of the CDR3 is 14 residues. Germline assignment: CDR1 SGHRS and CDR2 YFSETQ. In DNA, the CDR3 is TGCGCCAGCAGCGTGAACAGTGCCTACAATGAGCAGTTCTTC. This encodes CASSVNSAYNEQFF.

V and J are TRBV10-2 and TRBJ2-7, with D maybe TRBD1 (6 bases). CDR3 length: 15 residues. Deletions cut 0 bases from V and 0 bases from J, with 9 bases between. Germline V gene sequence: CDR1 WSHSY, CDR2 SAAADI. The CDR3 region has the DNA TGCGCCAGCAGTGAGTCAACAGGGAGCTCCTACGAGCAGTACTTC. As protein: CASSESTGSSYEQYF.

The chain recombines TRBV11-2 with TRBJ1-1, with no clear D. V was pared by 5 bases and J by 0 bases, with 10 bases between. Germline CDR1 SGHAT, CDR2 FQNNGV. This CDR3 is 14 amino acids long. The CDR3 sequence: CASSPTVVNTEAFF. The CDR3 nucleotides read TGTGCCAGCAGCCCAACGGTCGTGAACACTGAAGCTTTCTTT.

The rearrangement links TRBV13 to TRBJ2-7, with 8 nucleotides matching TRBD1. This CDR3 region has 13 residues. J gave up 12 bases and V 8 bases, and 15 bases lay outside the gene matches. Germline CDR1 is PRHDT and CDR2 is FYEKMQ (reference sequence). The CDR3 DNA reads TGTGCCAGCTCCAGGACAGGGAAGGTTGGTTTGTACTTC. It translates to CASSRTGKVGLYF.

The genes are TRBV9 and TRBJ2-1, with 8 nucleotides matching TRBD2. The V gene end was trimmed by 1 base and the J gene end by 2 bases; junction bases not matched to a gene: 2. The CDR3 totals 15 residues. CDR1 SGDLS and CDR2 YYNGEE come from the germline V gene. This CDR3 is CASSVTSGPYNEQFF. The CDR3, as DNA: TGTGCCAGCAGCGTAACTAGCGGACCCTACAATGAGCAGTTCTTC.

This clone has ten or more counts. This chain uses TRBV5-1 with TRBJ2-5, with 10 positions matching TRBD2. The V gene end was trimmed by 1 base and the J gene end by 4 bases; junction bases not matched to a gene: 7. Per the germline V gene, CDR1 is SGHRS and CDR2 is YFSETQ. The CDR3 contains 16 residues. CDR3 residues: CASSLMASGSGETQYF. As DNA, the CDR3 is TGCGCCAGCAGCTTGATGGCTAGCGGGAGCGGAGAGACCCAGTACTTC.

The chain combines TRBV3-1 (or the pseudogene TRBV3-2) with TRBJ1-3; no definite D call. Trimming stripped 4 bases from V and 2 bases from J, with 12 bases between. CDR1 is LGHDT, CDR2 YNNKEL, per germline (reference sequence). The CDR3 sequence is 15 residues long. In DNA form, the CDR3 reads TGTGCCAGCAGCCCAAGGCGAGGAACTGGAAACACCATATATTTT. It yields the protein CASSPRRGTGNTIYF.

This clone was seen a handful of times. The chain uses TRBV7-2 and TRBJ1-3; D is possibly TRBD1 (5 bases). This CDR3 region has 14 residues. In germline, CDR1 is SGHTA, CDR2 FQGNSA. The V end lost 5 bases, the J end lost 3 bases, and 11 bases lay between the germline ends. As DNA, the CDR3 is TGTGCCAGCAGCGAAAGGGGAGGTGGAAACACCATATATTTT. This encodes CASSERGGGNTIYF.